This paragraph reports one T cell receptor beta chain. This sample was included in a study of blood T cell repertoires in COVID-19. Study-wide background: Nucleic acid was either cDNA or gDNA, and it came from T cells, B-cell-depleted T cells, or PBMCs.

Methods used by the authors: Researchers report that nucleated cell counts were estimated from reference gene primer amplification. The repertoire was sequenced with immunoSEQ multiplex PCR; TCRdb's copy has only in-frame clones and lacks some. That table is the source of V, J and clone size, and D and trimming were worked out from the DNA. The data contain 200,000 to 300,000 clones, around nine tenths of them singletons. Those who participated ranged in age from roughly 18 to 89 years and resided in about two dozen US areas. Cohorts were based on clinical histories the participants reported. The TCR comes from a woman aged 18-29 years who had recovered from COVID-19. The sequenced material came from PBMCs or T cells enriched from blood (not recorded which).

The CDR3 sequence is CASSIGATGELFF. CDR3 DNA sequence: TGTGCCAGTAGTATTGGTGCGACCGGGGAGCTGTTTTTT. This chain links TRBV19 with TRBJ2-2; D is uncertain. The germline CDR1 and CDR2 sequences are LNHDA and SQIVND (reference sequence). The CDR3 sequence is 13 residues long. Between the trimmed V and J ends, which lost 3 bases and 5 bases, there was a span of 7 bases.